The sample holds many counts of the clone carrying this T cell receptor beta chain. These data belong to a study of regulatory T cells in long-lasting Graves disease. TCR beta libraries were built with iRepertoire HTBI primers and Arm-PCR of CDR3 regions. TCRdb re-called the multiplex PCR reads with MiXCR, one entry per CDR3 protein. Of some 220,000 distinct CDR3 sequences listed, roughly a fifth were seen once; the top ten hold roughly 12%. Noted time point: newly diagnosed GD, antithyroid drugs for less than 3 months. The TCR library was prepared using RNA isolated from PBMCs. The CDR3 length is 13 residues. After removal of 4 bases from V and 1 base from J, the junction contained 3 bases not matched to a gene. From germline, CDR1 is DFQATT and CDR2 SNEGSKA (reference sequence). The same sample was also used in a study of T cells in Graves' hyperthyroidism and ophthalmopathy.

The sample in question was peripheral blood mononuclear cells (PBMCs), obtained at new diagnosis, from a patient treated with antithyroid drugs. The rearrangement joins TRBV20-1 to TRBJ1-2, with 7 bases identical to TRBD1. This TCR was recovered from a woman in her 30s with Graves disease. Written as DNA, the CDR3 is TGCAGTGCTACAGGGGGAGTTAACTATGGCTACACCTTC. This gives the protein CSATGGVNYGYTF.